This TCR beta chain was identified during a study of cytomegalovirus exposure and HLA in healthy donors. Regarding the study as a whole: Judged likely to be a sequencing artifact was a cluster of highly shared sequence variants. The analysis excluded some indistinguishable V segments, including TRBV6-2 and TRBV6-3. As a later analysis showed, several of the most significant clusters appeared to be linked to common viral pathogens. Clonal expansion, a later analysis showed, was greater in HLA-associated TCR beta chains than in equally common others.

As to this clone: Its antigen remains unidentified.

The V gene lost 2 bases and the J gene lost 9 bases, with 11 bases spanning the gap. The CDR3 is made up of 13 amino acids. Germline CDR1 is SNHLY and CDR2 is FYNNEI. The PCR had 60 Vbeta and 13 Jbeta primers. TCRdb keeps only in-frame clones here, not all; method: immunoSEQ multiplex PCR. The sample carries about 45,000 clones, about 73% recorded once. The V gene is TRBV2, the J gene TRBJ2-1, with a weak D call TRBD2 (5 bases). This sequence originates from a woman aged 25 to 39 in good health and CMV-seronegative. Material for sequencing was PBMCs. The CDR3 nucleotides are TGTGCCAGCAGTGAAAGATGGGAGAGTGAGCAGTTCTTC. This sequence encodes CASSERWESEQFF.